This T cell receptor beta chain was sequenced during a study of blood T cell repertoires in COVID-19. Overall study: Researchers got acute and convalescent COVID-19 samples from the United States, Italy and Spain. T cells, B-cell-depleted T cells, or PBMCs supplied cDNA or gDNA.

The germline V and J ends were trimmed by 5 bases and 0 bases, with 14 bases remaining between them. Germline V gene lookup returns CDR1 SGHVS and CDR2 FNYEAQ. The CDR3 runs to 17 residues. Original handling: Estimation of nucleated cell counts was performed using reference gene primer amplification. Some clones are missing from TCRdb's copy, which holds only in-frame ones; the method was immunoSEQ multiplex PCR. V and J calls and clone size come straight from that table; D and trimming were deduced from the DNA. The sample lists about 82,000 clones, around 83% occurring once. The V call is TRBV7-6, the J call TRBJ1-6, with D possibly TRBD1 on 5 matching bases. Sequences were obtained from peripheral blood. This TCR was sampled from a woman in her fifties or sixties with acute or convalescent COVID-19. CDR3 amino acids: CASSVTDKSSYNSPLHF. The DNA of the CDR3 is TGTGCCAGCAGCGTAACGGACAAGAGCTCCTATAATTCACCCCTCCACTTT.